Described below is a single T cell receptor (beta chain) sequence and its context. This sample is part of a study of cytomegalovirus exposure and HLA in healthy donors. Primers for the PCR totalled 60 Vbeta and 13 Jbeta. Sequencing used immunoSEQ multiplex PCR; TCRdb keeps in-frame clones, though not all of them. Here the sample spans around 99,000 clones, over 70% being singletons. V was clipped by 6 bases and J by 2 bases; unmatched bases: 8. The CDR3 loop spans 16 amino acids. Germline lookup yields CDR1 SGHVS and CDR2 FQNEAQ. The TCR sequence derives from a man aged 45-65 years in good health and CMV-seropositive. Sequencing was performed on PBMCs. The chain has TRBV7-8 and TRBJ2-1; 9 nucleotides line up with TRBD1. The CDR3 bases are TGTGCCAGCAGGCCGGGACAGGGTAGGCCCTACAATGAGCAGTTCTTC. Residues: CASRPGQGRPYNEQFF.